Below, 29 T cell receptor beta chains from the same sample are listed, as sequenced in a study of blood T cell repertoires in COVID-19. Repertoires were generated with immunoSEQ multiplex PCR, while TCRdb's copy carries only in-frame clones and drops some. Of about 320,000 clones in the sample, 90% to 95% were seen once. Sequencing was performed on PBMCs or T cells enriched from blood (not recorded which). The receptors originated from a woman between 25 and 40 years old who had been exposed to COVID-19.

The V and J genes are TRBV11-2 and TRBJ1-2; 10 bases map to TRBD1. The CDR3 runs 15 residues. The trim removed 4 bases at V and 5 bases at J, leaving 7 bases unmatched. Germline values: CDR1 SGHAT, CDR2 FQNNGV. Here the CDR3 DNA reads TGTGCCAGCAGCTCCCAACCGGGACAGGGGTATGGCTACACCTTC. It yields the protein CASSSQPGQGYGYTF.

The chain joins TRBV6-2 or TRBV6-3 to TRBJ2-3; TRBD2 might be the D (6 bases). Germline V gives CDR1 MNHEY, CDR2 SVGEGT. The CDR3 consists of 15 residues. Trimming stripped 4 bases from V and 3 bases from J, with 14 bases between. The CDR3 nucleotides read TGTGCCAGCAGTTCTAGACTAGGGCGGACAGATACGCAGTATTTT. Its protein product is CASSSRLGRTDTQYF.

This chain links TRBV6-1 with TRBJ2-7; 8 nucleotides align to TRBD1. The CDR3 extends over 16 amino acids. Losses at the gene ends were 0 bases for V and 1 base for J; bases not matched to a gene: 5. Germline V gene lookup returns CDR1 MNHNS and CDR2 SASEGT. This CDR3 is CASSEAEQGGSYEQYF. The DNA of the CDR3 is TGTGCCAGCAGTGAAGCCGAACAGGGGGGATCCTACGAGCAGTACTTC.

The CDR3 here is CASSPSGTASYEQYF. The DNA for the CDR3 is TGTGCCAGCAGTCCCTCGGGGACTGCCTCCTACGAGCAGTACTTC. The genes are TRBV6-5 and TRBJ2-7; possible D gene TRBD2, 6 bases. CDR3 length: 15 residues. Germline-derived CDR1 and CDR2 are MNHEY and SVGAGI. V was cut by 5 bases and J by 0 bases, with 14 bases left in between.

The V and J genes are TRBV18 and TRBJ1-5; 7 bases are shared with TRBD1. The V gene end was trimmed by 3 bases and the J gene end by 1 base; junction bases not matched to a gene: 0. This CDR3 region has 14 residues. Germline V lookup: CDR1 KGHSH, CDR2 LQKENI. The CDR3 DNA follows: TGTGCCAGCTCACCGGGACAGAGCAATCAGCCCCAGCATTTT. Protein: CASSPGQSNQPQHF. The variable domain in full, with the rest retrieved from reference TRBV18 and TRBJ1-5, is NAGVMQNPRHLVRRRGQEARLRCSPMKGHSHVYWYRQLPEEGLKFMVYLQKENIIDESGMPKERFSAEFPKEGPSILRIQQVVRGDSAAYFCASSPGQSNQPQHFGDGTRLSIL.

This chain links TRBV4-1 with TRBJ1-4, with 9 bases aligning to TRBD1. CDR1 is MGHRA, CDR2 YSYEKL, per germline. This CDR3 spans 16 amino acids. V shed 0 bases, J shed 8 bases, and the junction held 7 bases outside the gene matches. The DNA for the CDR3 is TGCGCCAGCAGCCAAGATTGGACCGGGACAGGGGAAAAACTGTTTTTT. It translates to CASSQDWTGTGEKLFF.

This rearrangement joins TRBV11-3 to TRBJ2-1, with 7 bases matching TRBD2. Germline V gives CDR1 SGHNT, CDR2 YENEEA. V lost 1 base to trimming and J lost 2 bases; unmatched junction nucleotides: 5. CDR3 length equals 16 residues. As DNA, the CDR3 is TGTGCCAGCAGCTTAGTGGGGGGGATTACCTACAATGAGCAGTTCTTC. It translates to CASSLVGGITYNEQFF.

This chain connects TRBV27 to TRBJ1-2; possible D gene TRBD1, 6 bases. This CDR3 contains 14 residues. Germline CDR1 MNHEY, CDR2 SMNVEV (reference sequence). Trimming stripped 0 bases from V and 4 bases from J, with 9 bases between. DNA of the CDR3: TGTGCCAGCAGTTTATCGGTCAGGGGCTATGGCTACACCTTC. Translating gives CASSLSVRGYGYTF.

The chain is built from TRBV28 and TRBJ1-1; TRBD1 matches at 7 bases. Germline assignment: CDR1 MDHEN and CDR2 SYDVKM. The V segment lost 1 base and the J segment 8 bases; nucleotides outside the gene matches: 1. This CDR3 comprises 12 residues. This CDR3 reads CASSLSDREAFF. CDR3 sequence (DNA): TGTGCCAGCAGTTTATCGGACAGGGAAGCTTTCTTT.

The J gene is TRBJ1-2, the V gene TRBV20-1, with a weak D call TRBD1 (6 bases). Trimming pared 6 bases from V and 7 bases from J, leaving 12 bases between. This CDR3 is built from 11 residues. Per the germline V gene, CDR1 is DFQATT and CDR2 is SNEGSKA (reference sequence). CDR3 nucleotide sequence: TGCAGTGCCACAGGACAGTTTGGCTACACCTTC. Translation gives CSATGQFGYTF.

This chain connects TRBV12-5 to TRBJ1-1; D possibly corresponds to TRBD1 (5 bases). V dropped 5 bases and J dropped 5 bases, with 12 bases sitting between them. Germline CDR1 and CDR2: LGHNT and FRNRAP. This CDR3 has 13 residues. The CDR3 protein is CASGPPGGTEAFF. The CDR3, as DNA: TGTGCTAGTGGTCCACCTGGGGGGACTGAAGCTTTCTTT.

Worth noting for this clone: Other DNA sequences of this sample code for an identical CDR3. This chain links TRBV9 with TRBJ1-2, with TRBD1 matching over 8 bases. The CDR3 length is 14 residues. Germline values: CDR1 SGDLS, CDR2 YYNGEE. The V segment lost 3 bases and the J segment 3 bases; nucleotides outside the gene matches: 4. In nucleotides, the CDR3 is TGTGCCAGCAGCGCCGGGACAGGAGACTATGGCTACACCTTC. It encodes CASSAGTGDYGYTF.

In nucleotides, the CDR3 is TGTGCCAGCAGCTTGGCTGATATACAGGGCCGCCGCGAAGGCTACACCTTC. Translation gives CASSLADIQGRREGYTF. The chain has TRBV5-6 and TRBJ1-2, with D perhaps matching TRBD1 (6 bases). The CDR3 length is 17 residues. Trimming shortened V by 0 bases and J by 8 bases, and 23 bases separated the two germline ends. The germline gives CDR1 SGHDT, CDR2 YYEEEE.

This rearrangement joins TRBV19 to TRBJ1-5; the D gene is possibly TRBD1 (6 bases). Between the trimmed V and J ends, which lost 6 bases and 1 base, there was a span of 10 bases. CDR1 and CDR2 from the germline V gene are LNHDA and SQIVND (reference sequence). The CDR3 length is 14 residues. CDR3 sequence (DNA): TGTGCCAGTAGAGGACAGACGAGCAATCAGCCCCAGCATTTT. Amino acids: CASRGQTSNQPQHF. The variable domain in full, completed from reference TRBV19 and TRBJ1-5, reads DGGITQSPKYLFRKEGQNVTLSCEQNLNHDAMYWYRQDPGQGLRLIYYSQIVNDFQKGDIAEGYSVSREKKESFPLTVTSAQKNPTAFYLCASRGQTSNQPQHFGDGTRLSIL.

The chain couples TRBV24-1 to TRBJ1-1; 9 nucleotides agree with TRBD1. Germline V CDR1 and CDR2: KGHDR, SFDVKD. This CDR3 comprises 13 residues. V lost 4 bases and J lost 4; bases outside the gene matches: 0. The DNA for the CDR3 is TGTGCCACCAGTGAGACAGGGGGCACTGAAGCTTTCTTT. It translates to CATSETGGTEAFF.

The chain recombines TRBV10-3 with TRBJ2-7, with 7 bases aligning to TRBD1. The V and J ends lost 6 bases and 7 bases, in that order; junction bases with no gene match: 12. The germline V gene has CDR1 ENHRY and CDR2 SYGVKD. The CDR3 totals 14 residues. CDR3 in DNA: TGTGCCATCAGGTTACAGGGGAGCACACGGGAGCAGTACTTC. The encoded protein is CAIRLQGSTREQYF.

The V call is TRBV3-1 (or the pseudogene TRBV3-2), the J call TRBJ2-1; 9 nucleotides line up with TRBD2. This CDR3 has 16 residues. In germline, CDR1 is LGHDT, CDR2 YNNKEL (reference sequence). V shed 3 bases, J shed 2 bases, and the junction held 5 bases outside the gene matches. CDR3 coding DNA: TGTGCCAGCAGCCAGCACGGCGGGGGGGCCTACAATGAGCAGTTCTTC. Translation: CASSQHGGGAYNEQFF.

This clone was observed a single time. The gene calls are TRBV6-5 and TRBJ1-1, with a possible D match to TRBD1 (5 bases). Trimming removed 2 bases from V and 2 bases from J, with 15 bases in between. The germline gives CDR1 MNHEY, CDR2 SVGAGI. This CDR3 spans 16 amino acids. CDR3 nucleotide sequence: TGTGCCAGCAGTTACGGCGTGATCAGGGAAAACACTGAAGCTTTCTTT. Translation: CASSYGVIRENTEAFF.

CDR3 sequence reads: CASSARGGQAYGYTF. The CDR3, as DNA: TGTGCCAGCAGTGCCCGCGGCGGACAGGCCTATGGCTACACCTTC. The J gene is TRBJ1-2, the V gene TRBV6-4, with 7 bases matching TRBD1. The junction had 9 bases not matched to a gene; V was cut back by 4 bases and J by 4 bases. This CDR3 contains 15 residues. Germline lookup yields CDR1 MRHNA and CDR2 SNTAGT.

J is TRBJ2-1 and V is TRBV2; D is perhaps TRBD1 (6 bases). The CDR3 has 18 residues. Per germline, CDR1 SNHLY and CDR2 FYNNEI. Trimming removed 5 bases at V and 7 bases at J, with 27 bases between. The CDR3 here is CASSQYSPTGLFGNEQFF. In DNA, the CDR3 is TGTGCCAGCAGTCAATACTCCCCGACAGGACTCTTCGGGAATGAGCAGTTCTTC.

The chain uses TRBV11-3 and TRBJ1-4; TRBD1 aligns across 7 bases. The CDR3 loop spans 20 amino acids. Germline V gives CDR1 SGHNT, CDR2 YENEEA. The ends lost 0 bases at V and 0 bases at J; junction bases unmatched: 13. The CDR3 bases are TGTGCCAGCAGCTTAGATAGGGTTCCGGGACAGCTTACAACTAATGAAAAACTGTTTTTT. Translation: CASSLDRVPGQLTTNEKLFF.

The V gene is TRBV2, the J gene TRBJ1-2; no definite D call. The germline CDR1 and CDR2 sequences are SNHLY and FYNNEI. The CDR3 is 14 amino acids. The V end was cut by 8 bases, the J end by 8 bases, with 21 bases between. CDR3 nucleotides: TGTGCCAGCGATATAGGGAGGTTGCGCTTGGGCTACACCTTC. Protein sequence: CASDIGRLRLGYTF.

The V call is TRBV5-5, the J call TRBJ2-3, with D possibly being TRBD2 (7 bases). V lost 4 bases and J lost 0, with 24 bases in between. Germline values: CDR1 SGHKS, CDR2 YYEKEE (reference sequence). The CDR3 has 19 residues. The CDR3 DNA follows: TGTGCCAGCAGCCCCTCCTATAAGGGGGGGGTTATTAGCACAGATACGCAGTATTTT. The encoded protein is CASSPSYKGGVISTDTQYF.

V gene TRBV5-4 combines with J gene TRBJ1-4; perhaps TRBD1 as D (5 bases). Trimming took 0 bases from V and 3 from J, leaving 9 bases between them. The CDR3 spans 15 residues. The germline V gene encodes CDR1 SGHNT and CDR2 YYREEE (reference sequence). CDR3 loop: CASSLGGVANEKLFF. The CDR3, as DNA: TGTGCCAGCAGCTTGGGGGGGGTTGCTAATGAAAAACTGTTTTTT.

V gene TRBV7-2 combines with J gene TRBJ2-3; D might be TRBD2 (5 bases). V lost 5 bases and J lost 6, with 21 bases in between. The length of the CDR3 is 16 residues. Germline CDR1 reads SGHTA; CDR2 reads FQGNSA. CDR3 protein: CASSQLTRSSGDTQYF. The CDR3 bases are TGTGCCAGCAGCCAACTGACCCGATCCTCGGGGGATACGCAGTATTTT.

This chain connects TRBV19 to TRBJ2-1, with unresolved D. CDR1 LNHDA and CDR2 SQIVND come from the germline V gene (reference sequence). Trimming cost V 1 base and J 3 bases, with 10 bases left between them. CDR3 length equals 15 residues. CDR3 DNA sequence: TGTGCCAGTAGTATAGGAGGCGGAAACTACAATGAGCAGTTCTTC. Its protein product is CASSIGGGNYNEQFF.

This clone was found a few times. The rearrangement uses TRBV6-2 or TRBV6-3 and TRBJ1-2; D perhaps matches TRBD1 (6 bases). CDR1 and CDR2 from the germline V gene are MNHEY and SVGEGT. The CDR3 loop spans 14 amino acids. V lost 4 bases and J lost 8, with 17 bases in between. The CDR3 loop is CASSSTGSLGGYTF. The CDR3 DNA reads as TGTGCCAGCAGTTCGACAGGATCCTTGGGAGGCTACACCTTC.

The chain has TRBV19 and TRBJ1-5, with TRBD1 identical over 8 bases. Germline assignment: CDR1 LNHDA and CDR2 SQIVND (reference sequence). The J segment lost 3 bases and the V segment lost 6 bases, leaving 4 bases of the junction unmatched. This CDR3 region has 14 residues. The CDR3 sequence: CASSQDRDNQPQHF. DNA for the CDR3: TGTGCCAGTAGCCAGGACAGGGACAATCAGCCCCAGCATTTT.

The chain recombines TRBV11-2 with TRBJ2-7; D perhaps matches TRBD1 (6 bases). This CDR3 comprises 14 residues. V was shortened by 2 bases and J by 4 bases, with 12 bases between the two germline ends. Germline V lookup: CDR1 SGHAT, CDR2 FQNNGV. CDR3 amino acids: CASSLWTAAYEQYF. The CDR3 DNA follows: TGTGCCAGCAGCTTATGGACAGCAGCATACGAGCAGTACTTC.